The clone carrying this T cell receptor (beta chain) was detected a few times. Its antigen is still unknown. This sample is part of a study of T cells in Graves' hyperthyroidism and ophthalmopathy. Overall study findings and caveats: A 13 V-J model separated ophthalmopathy from stable hyperthyroidism.

Researchers amplified the TCR beta CDR3 regions from RNA transcripts. First-round RT-PCR of the TCR CDR3 relied on the HTBI primer set. TCRdb processed the multiplex PCR reads anew with MiXCR; each CDR3 protein has one entry. The sample includes some 490,000 distinct CDR3 sequences, roughly 22% seen only once; the top ten take under 55%. Material for sequencing was blood. This TCR came from a woman in her sixties or seventies with Graves' ophthalmopathy.

CDR3 nucleotides: TGCAGCGTCGCCTGGACGGCCATGAACACTGAAGCTTTCTTT. Amino acid sequence: CSVAWTAMNTEAFF. The rearrangement joins TRBV29-1 to TRBJ1-1; D gene ambiguous. Deletions cut 6 bases from V and 0 bases from J, with 14 bases between. Looked up from germline, CDR1 is SQVTM and CDR2 is ANQGSEA. The CDR3 extends over 14 amino acids.